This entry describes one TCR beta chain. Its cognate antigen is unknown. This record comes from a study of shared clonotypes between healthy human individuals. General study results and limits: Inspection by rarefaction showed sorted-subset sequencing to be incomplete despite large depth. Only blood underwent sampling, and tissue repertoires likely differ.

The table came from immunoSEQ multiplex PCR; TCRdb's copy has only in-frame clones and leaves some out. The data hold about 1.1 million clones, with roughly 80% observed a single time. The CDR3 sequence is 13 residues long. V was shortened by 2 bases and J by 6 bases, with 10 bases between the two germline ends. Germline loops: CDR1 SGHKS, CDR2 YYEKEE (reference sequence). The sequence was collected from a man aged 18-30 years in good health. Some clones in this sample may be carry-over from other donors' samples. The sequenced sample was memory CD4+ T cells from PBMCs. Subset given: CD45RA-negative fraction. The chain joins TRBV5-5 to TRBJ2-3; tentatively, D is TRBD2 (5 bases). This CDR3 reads CASSFTSRDTQYF. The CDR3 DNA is TGTGCCAGCAGCTTTACTAGTCGGGATACGCAGTATTTT.